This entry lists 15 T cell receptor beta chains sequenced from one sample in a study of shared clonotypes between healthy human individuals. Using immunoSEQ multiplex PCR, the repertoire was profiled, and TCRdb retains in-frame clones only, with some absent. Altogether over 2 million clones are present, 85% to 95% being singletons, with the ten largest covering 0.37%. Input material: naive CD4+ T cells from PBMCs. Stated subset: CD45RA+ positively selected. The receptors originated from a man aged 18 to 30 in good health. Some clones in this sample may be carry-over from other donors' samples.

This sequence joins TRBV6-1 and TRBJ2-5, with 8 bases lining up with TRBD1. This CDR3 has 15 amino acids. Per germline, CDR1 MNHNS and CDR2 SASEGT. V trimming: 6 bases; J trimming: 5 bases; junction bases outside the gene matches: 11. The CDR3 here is CASRPIPGGAETQYF. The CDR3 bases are TGTGCCAGCAGGCCAATCCCAGGGGGCGCGGAGACCCAGTACTTC.

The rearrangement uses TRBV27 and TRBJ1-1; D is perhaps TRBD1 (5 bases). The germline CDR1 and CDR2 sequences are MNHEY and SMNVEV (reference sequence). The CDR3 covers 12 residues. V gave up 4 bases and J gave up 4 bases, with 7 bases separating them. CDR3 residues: CASSSGTTEAFF. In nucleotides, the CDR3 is TGTGCCAGCAGTTCCGGGACCACTGAAGCTTTCTTT.

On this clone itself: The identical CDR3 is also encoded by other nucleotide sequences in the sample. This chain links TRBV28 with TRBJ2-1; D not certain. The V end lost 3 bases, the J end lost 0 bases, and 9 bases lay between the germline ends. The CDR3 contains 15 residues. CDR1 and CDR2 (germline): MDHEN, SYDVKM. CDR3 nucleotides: TGTGCCAGCAGTTTGGCCTCTAGCTCCTACAATGAGCAGTTCTTC. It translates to CASSLASSSYNEQFF.

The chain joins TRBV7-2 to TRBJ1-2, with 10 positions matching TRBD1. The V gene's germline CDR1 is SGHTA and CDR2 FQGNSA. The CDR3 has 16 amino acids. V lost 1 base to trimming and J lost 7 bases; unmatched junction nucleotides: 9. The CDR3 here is CASSLGQGAVAGGYTF. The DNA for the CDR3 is TGTGCCAGCAGCTTAGGACAGGGGGCGGTTGCTGGTGGCTACACCTTC.

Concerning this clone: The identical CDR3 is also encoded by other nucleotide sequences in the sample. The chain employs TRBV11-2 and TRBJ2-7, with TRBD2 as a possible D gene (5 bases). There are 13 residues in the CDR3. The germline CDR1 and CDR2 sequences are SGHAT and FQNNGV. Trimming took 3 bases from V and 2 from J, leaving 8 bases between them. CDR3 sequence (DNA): TGTGCCAGCAGCTTGGCCGGGACCTACGAGCAGTACTTC. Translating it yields CASSLAGTYEQYF.

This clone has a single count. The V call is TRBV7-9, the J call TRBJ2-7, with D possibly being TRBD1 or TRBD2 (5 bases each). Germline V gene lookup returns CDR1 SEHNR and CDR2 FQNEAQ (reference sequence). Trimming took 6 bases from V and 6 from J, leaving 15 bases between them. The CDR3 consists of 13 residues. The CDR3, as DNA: TGTGCCAGCAGTCTAGGGGCCGGGGTCGAGCAGTACTTC. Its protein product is CASSLGAGVEQYF.

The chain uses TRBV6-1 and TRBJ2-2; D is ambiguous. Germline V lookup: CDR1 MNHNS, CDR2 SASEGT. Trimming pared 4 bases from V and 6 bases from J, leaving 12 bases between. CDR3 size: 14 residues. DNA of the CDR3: TGTGCCAGCAGTGCGGGCTATCGGGCCGGGGAGCTGTTTTTT. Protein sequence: CASSAGYRAGELFF.

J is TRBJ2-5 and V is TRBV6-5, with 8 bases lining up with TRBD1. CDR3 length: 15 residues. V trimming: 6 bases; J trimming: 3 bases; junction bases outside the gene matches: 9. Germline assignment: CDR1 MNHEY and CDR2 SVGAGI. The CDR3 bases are TGTGCCAGCAGGGACAGGGCCAGTCTCGAAGAGACCCAGTACTTC. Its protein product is CASRDRASLEETQYF.

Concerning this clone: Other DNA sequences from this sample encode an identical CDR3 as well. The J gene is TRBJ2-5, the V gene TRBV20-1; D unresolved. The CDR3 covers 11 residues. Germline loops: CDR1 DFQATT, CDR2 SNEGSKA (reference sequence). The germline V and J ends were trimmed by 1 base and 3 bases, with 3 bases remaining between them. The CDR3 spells CSARVEETQYF. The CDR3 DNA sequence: TGCAGTGCTAGAGTTGAAGAGACCCAGTACTTC.

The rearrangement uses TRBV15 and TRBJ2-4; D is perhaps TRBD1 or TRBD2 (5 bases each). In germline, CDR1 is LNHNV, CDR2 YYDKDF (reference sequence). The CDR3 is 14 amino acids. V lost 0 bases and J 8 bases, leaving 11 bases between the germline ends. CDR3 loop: CATSRDLGADIQYF. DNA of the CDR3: TGTGCCACCAGCAGAGATCTCGGGGCCGACATTCAGTACTTC. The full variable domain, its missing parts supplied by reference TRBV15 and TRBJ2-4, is DAMVIQNPRYQVTQFGKPVTLSCSQTLNHNVMYWYQQKSSQAPKLLFHYYDKDFNNEADTPDNFQSRRPNTSFCFLDIRSPGLGDTAMYLCATSRDLGADIQYFGAGTRLSVL.

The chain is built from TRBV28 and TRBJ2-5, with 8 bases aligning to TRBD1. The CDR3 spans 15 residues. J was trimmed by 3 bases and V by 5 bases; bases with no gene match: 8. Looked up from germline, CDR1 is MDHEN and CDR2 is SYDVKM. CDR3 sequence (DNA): TGTGCCAGCAGTCTCCAGGGACAGGCAGAAGAGACCCAGTACTTC. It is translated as CASSLQGQAEETQYF.

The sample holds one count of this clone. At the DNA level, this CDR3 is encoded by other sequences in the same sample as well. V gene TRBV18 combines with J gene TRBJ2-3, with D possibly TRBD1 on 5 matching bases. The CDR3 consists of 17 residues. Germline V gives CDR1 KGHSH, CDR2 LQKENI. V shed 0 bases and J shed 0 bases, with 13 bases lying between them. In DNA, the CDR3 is TGTGCCAGCTCACCACCGGGGCTGGCCTATAGCACAGATACGCAGTATTTT. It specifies CASSPPGLAYSTDTQYF.

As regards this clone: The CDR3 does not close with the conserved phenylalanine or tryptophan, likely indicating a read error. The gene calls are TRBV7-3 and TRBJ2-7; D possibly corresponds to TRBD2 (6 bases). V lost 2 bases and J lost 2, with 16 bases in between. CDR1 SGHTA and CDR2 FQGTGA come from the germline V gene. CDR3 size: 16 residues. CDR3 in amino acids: CASSLGLREGPYEQYL. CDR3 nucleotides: TGTGCCAGCAGCTTAGGGCTGCGGGAAGGCCCCTACGAGCAGTACCTC.

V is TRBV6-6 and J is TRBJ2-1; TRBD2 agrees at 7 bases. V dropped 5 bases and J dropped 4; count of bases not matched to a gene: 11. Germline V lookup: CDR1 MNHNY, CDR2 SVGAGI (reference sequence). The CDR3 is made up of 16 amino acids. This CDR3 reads CASSRRASGSYNEQFF. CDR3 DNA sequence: TGTGCCAGCAGTCGGAGGGCTAGCGGCAGTTACAATGAGCAGTTCTTC.

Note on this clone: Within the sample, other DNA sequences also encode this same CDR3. The CDR3 here is CASSRGLAGGPQETQYF. The CDR3 nucleotides read TGCGCCAGCAGCAGGGGACTAGCGGGAGGTCCGCAAGAGACCCAGTACTTC. The rearrangement joins TRBV5-1 to TRBJ2-5, with 15 bases matching TRBD2. With 4 bases clipped from V and 2 bases from J, the junction kept 6 bases outside the gene matches. The CDR3 runs 17 residues. Germline V lookup: CDR1 SGHRS, CDR2 YFSETQ.